This TCR beta chain derives from a study of CD8 T cells in ankylosing spondylitis (dated by TCRdb to 2016 to 2017). Background for the entire study: T cell receptor beta repertoires were profiled in healthy donors and ankylosing spondylitis patients so that disease-linked TCR variants could be found. Peripheral blood was sampled, and synovial fluid was also collected from ankylosing spondylitis patients. The full study cohort comprised about 25 ankylosing spondylitis patients and 110 or so healthy donors. Study-wide findings and limitations: The disease-linked clones were reported as significantly enriched in matched synovial fluid samples from ankylosing spondylitis patients. Some motif variants had previously been reported in the synovial fluid and blood of reactive arthritis patients, which suggests shared mechanisms of disease initiation. The disease-linked clones showed a CD8+ phenotype and occurred at relatively low frequencies in peripheral blood. A TCR beta motif of 7 or 8 highly homologous amino acid variants appeared characteristic of blood from ankylosing spondylitis patients.

This clonotype was counted ten times or more. The antigen it binds to is not known. Nothing much larger sits one base from this clone, and base qualities are not available. V has 5 bases trimmed and J has 7 bases trimmed; junction bases matching no gene number 11. The CDR3 contains 15 residues, cysteine and phenylalanine counted. Of all the DNA, just the CDR3 is kept, 45 bases in frame from base 1. Based on the germline V gene, the CDR1 and CDR2 sequences are SGHAT and FQNNGV. Sequenced on an Illumina HiSeq 2500. TCR beta libraries were prepared by quantitative 5'-RACE with molecular barcodes. The paper's data handling went like this. A new computational method based on a probabilistic model of VDJ rearrangement was used to identify disease-linked TCR variants. The public reads were run again by TCRdb, first through fastp at Q25 and then through MiXCR, and only productive beta chains were kept. CDR3 protein duplicates are merged, each entry listing the most common genes and DNA. These V and J calls are TCRdb output, not the study's own analysis. The sample table contains more than 95,000 distinct CDR3 sequences; only one count was recorded for 8% to 10% of them. The ten biggest clones cover approximately 9.7% of the sample.

The sequence links TRBV11-2 to TRBJ1-5; 7 nucleotides in the junction match TRBD1. The origin of this receptor is a male donor with ankylosing spondylitis or in good health (not recorded which). Sequencing was performed on blood, either unsorted or a sorted T cell fraction (not recorded which). For the CDR3, the sequence is CASSPPTGSHQPQHF. The nucleotides read TGTGCCAGCAGCCCGCCGACAGGGTCCCACCAGCCCCAGCATTTT.